This TCR beta chain is drawn from a study of CD8 T cells in ankylosing spondylitis. Overall study results and limits: Clones linked to disease were reported to show significant enrichment in matched ankylosing spondylitis synovial fluid.

The CDR3 is 15 amino acids. Trimming stripped 1 base from V and 5 bases from J, with 15 bases between. Germline assignment: CDR1 SGHVS and CDR2 FQNEAQ. This clonotype has at least ten counts. Its antigen is unidentified. TCRdb used MiXCR to reprocess the 5' RACE reads, holding one entry per CDR3 protein. The data contain roughly 91,000 distinct CDR3 sequences, 7.5% to 9% of them seen just once; the ten biggest clones take up 8.5% to 10%. The sample consisted of blood, either unsorted or a sorted T cell fraction (not recorded which). The chain employs TRBV7-8 and TRBJ2-7; D unresolved. The origin of this receptor is a male donor with ankylosing spondylitis or in good health (not recorded which). The CDR3 DNA reads TGTGCCAGCAGCTTAGAGGTGGGATCCAACCACGAGCAGTACTTC. This gives the protein CASSLEVGSNHEQYF.